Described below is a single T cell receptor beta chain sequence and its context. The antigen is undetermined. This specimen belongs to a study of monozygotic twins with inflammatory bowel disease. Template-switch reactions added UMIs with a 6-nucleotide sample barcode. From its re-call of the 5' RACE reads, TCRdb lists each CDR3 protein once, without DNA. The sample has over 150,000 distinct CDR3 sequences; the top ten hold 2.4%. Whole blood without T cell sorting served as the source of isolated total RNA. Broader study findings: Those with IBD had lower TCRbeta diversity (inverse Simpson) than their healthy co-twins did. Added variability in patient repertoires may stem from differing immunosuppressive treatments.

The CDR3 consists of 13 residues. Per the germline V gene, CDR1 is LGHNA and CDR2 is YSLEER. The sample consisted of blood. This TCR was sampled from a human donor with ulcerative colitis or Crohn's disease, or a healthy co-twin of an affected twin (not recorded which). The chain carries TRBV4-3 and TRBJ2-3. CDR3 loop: CASSSILTDTQYF.